A selection of T cell receptor beta chains follows, all from one sample in a study of OX40 agonist ivuxolimab in advanced cancers. The data were produced by immunoSEQ multiplex PCR, yet TCRdb's version contains in-frame clones alone and is incomplete. The sample has approximately 70,000 clones, 80% to 85% seen once. Specimen: CD4+ or CD8+ T cells sorted from blood, collected in a trial of the OX40 agonist ivuxolimab. Receptors originate from an adult with an advanced solid tumor such as melanoma, head and neck, liver or kidney cancer. CDR3s include the opening cysteine and the closing phenylalanine or tryptophan. Fields, in order: D gene, J gene, clone size, V gene, CDR3 length, CDR3 protein, CDR3 DNA. A D gene is named only where the DNA matches it firmly. Clone size, where shown, is once, few, many, or a class for clones that have expanded.

D: NA; J: TRBJ2-7; size: NA; V: TRBV6-5; length: 15; CDR3: CASSPRQVLPYEQYF; DNA: TGTGCCAGCAGTCCACGACAGGTTCTCCCCTACGAGCAGTACTTC
D: TRBD1; J: TRBJ1-5; size: once; V: TRBV6-1; length: 15; CDR3: CASSPRDRSNQPQHF; DNA: TGTGCCAGCAGTCCACGGGACAGAAGCAATCAGCCCCAGCATTTT
D: TRBD2; J: TRBJ2-5; size: few; V: TRBV5-5; length: 14; CDR3: CASSPTSGQETQYF; DNA: TGTGCCAGCAGCCCGACTAGCGGTCAAGAGACCCAGTACTTC
D: NA; J: TRBJ2-5; size: NA; V: TRBV7-3; length: 13; CDR3: CASSFTTGGTQYF; DNA: TGTGCCAGCAGCTTTACAACCGGCGGGACCCAGTACTTC
D: TRBD1; J: TRBJ2-1; size: NA; V: TRBV15; length: 15; CDR3: CATSRTGTTHNEQFF; DNA: TGTGCCACCAGCAGGACAGGGACAACACACAATGAGCAGTTCTTC
D: NA; J: TRBJ2-2; size: NA; V: TRBV5-1; length: 14; CDR3: CASSLTGFTGELFF; DNA: TGCGCCAGCAGCTTAACAGGGTTCACCGGGGAGCTGTTTTTT
D: NA; J: TRBJ2-6; size: once; V: TRBV27; length: 13; CDR3: CASSLSGANVLTF; DNA: TGTGCCAGCAGTCTTTCTGGGGCCAACGTCCTGACTTTC
D: TRBD2; J: TRBJ2-7; size: NA; V: TRBV7-9; length: 16; CDR3: CASSLSLGLAGGEQYF; DNA: TGTGCCAGCAGCCTCAGTTTGGGGCTAGCGGGGGGGGAGCAGTACTTC
D: NA; J: TRBJ2-2; size: NA; V: TRBV18; length: 14; CDR3: CASSRDSYTGELFF; DNA: TGTGCCAGCTCACGCGACTCATACACCGGGGAGCTGTTTTTT
D: TRBD1; J: TRBJ2-2; size: NA; V: TRBV18; length: 14; CDR3: CASSPRQGSGELFF; DNA: TGTGCCAGCTCACCCCGACAGGGTTCCGGGGAGCTGTTTTTT
D: TRBD2; J: TRBJ2-1; size: NA; V: TRBV18; length: 17; CDR3: CASSPPLSGSSYNEQFF; DNA: TGTGCCAGCTCACCACCCCTAAGCGGGAGCTCCTACAATGAGCAGTTCTTC
D: NA; J: TRBJ2-2; size: NA; V: TRBV19; length: 13; CDR3: CASRAVGIGELFF; DNA: TGTGCCAGTAGGGCGGTAGGGATCGGGGAGCTGTTTTTT
D: NA; J: TRBJ1-5; size: NA; V: TRBV4-1; length: 14; CDR3: CASSQEGGGQPQHF; DNA: TGCGCCAGCAGCCAAGAGGGAGGGGGGCAGCCCCAGCATTTT
D: NA; J: TRBJ2-7; size: NA; V: TRBV5-6; length: 12; CDR3: CASSLDKYEQYF; DNA: TGTGCCAGCAGCTTGGATAAGTACGAGCAGTACTTC
D: NA; J: TRBJ1-4; size: NA; V: TRBV7-9; length: 14; CDR3: CASSRVGKGEKLFF; DNA: TGTGCCAGCAGCCGGGTGGGGAAGGGTGAAAAACTGTTTTTT
D: NA; J: TRBJ1-1; size: NA; V: TRBV7-9; length: 17; CDR3: CASSLGAKGFLNTEAFF; DNA: TGTGCCAGCAGCTTAGGGGCCAAAGGGTTCCTGAACACTGAAGCTTTCTTT
D: TRBD2; J: TRBJ2-5; size: NA; V: TRBV7-2; length: 17; CDR3: CASSLPRTSGSEETQYF; DNA: TGTGCCAGCAGCTTACCCAGGACTAGCGGGTCTGAAGAGACCCAGTACTTC
D: TRBD2; J: TRBJ2-4; size: NA; V: TRBV5-4; length: 14; CDR3: CASSYPGGENIQYF; DNA: TGTGCCAGCAGCTATCCCGGGGGGGAAAACATTCAGTACTTC
D: NA; J: TRBJ1-2; size: NA; V: TRBV5-1; length: 15; CDR3: CASSLVQVKGEGYTF; DNA: TGCGCCAGCAGCTTGGTCCAAGTCAAAGGGGAGGGCTACACCTTC
D: NA; J: TRBJ2-7; size: NA; V: TRBV6-6; length: 12; CDR3: CASSYARDEQYF; DNA: TGTGCCAGCAGTTACGCTAGGGACGAGCAGTACTTC
D: NA; J: TRBJ2-1; size: NA; V: TRBV19; length: 12; CDR3: CASSEQYNEQFF; DNA: TGTGCCAGTAGTGAGCAATACAATGAGCAGTTCTTC
D: TRBD2; J: TRBJ2-1; size: NA; V: TRBV9; length: 17; CDR3: CASSTRTSGGTYNEQFF; DNA: TGTGCCAGCAGCACCCGGACTAGCGGGGGGACCTACAATGAGCAGTTCTTC
D: NA; J: TRBJ1-5; size: NA; V: TRBV7-2; length: 14; CDR3: CASSLVGIVQPQHF; DNA: TGTGCCAGCAGCTTAGTGGGTATTGTTCAGCCCCAGCATTTT
D: NA; J: TRBJ2-7; size: NA; V: TRBV30; length: 12; CDR3: CAWSQGSYEQYF; DNA: TGTGCCTGGAGTCAGGGCTCCTACGAGCAGTACTTC
D: NA; J: TRBJ2-5; size: few; V: TRBV4-1; length: 15; CDR3: CASSPGLRDEETQYF; DNA: TGCGCCAGCAGCCCGGGACTTCGTGACGAAGAGACCCAGTACTTC
D: NA; J: TRBJ1-1; size: NA; V: TRBV7-2; length: 13; CDR3: CASSLRLDTEAFF; DNA: TGTGCCAGCAGCTTAAGACTCGACACTGAAGCTTTCTTT
D: TRBD1; J: TRBJ1-1; size: NA; V: TRBV7-2; length: 13; CDR3: CASSPDRDTEAFF; DNA: TGTGCCAGCAGCCCGGACAGGGACACTGAAGCTTTCTTT
D: NA; J: TRBJ2-1; size: NA; V: TRBV6-5; length: 13; CDR3: CASSSTGYNEQFF; DNA: TGTGCCAGCAGTTCGACCGGCTACAATGAGCAGTTCTTC
D: NA; J: TRBJ1-6; size: NA; V: TRBV10-2; length: 15; CDR3: CASRPSRTENSPLHF; DNA: TGCGCCAGCAGGCCGTCGCGGACAGAAAATTCACCCCTCCACTTT
D: NA; J: TRBJ1-5; size: NA; V: TRBV7-2; length: 13; CDR3: CASSLRLNQPQHF; DNA: TGTGCCAGCAGCTTAAGGCTCAATCAGCCCCAGCATTTT
D: TRBD1; J: TRBJ2-1; size: NA; V: TRBV6-5; length: 14; CDR3: CASSYSTGDNEQFF; DNA: TGTGCCAGCAGTTACTCGACAGGGGACAATGAGCAGTTCTTC
D: TRBD2; J: TRBJ2-5; size: NA; V: TRBV7-9; length: 16; CDR3: CAGQRLSWRERETQYF; DNA: TGTGCCGGTCAGAGGCTCTCCTGGCGGGAGCGAGAGACCCAGTACTTC
D: TRBD2; J: TRBJ2-1; size: NA; V: TRBV7-2; length: 15; CDR3: CASSTAEAGNNEQFF; DNA: TGTGCCAGCAGCACCGCGGAAGCGGGAAACAATGAGCAGTTCTTC
D: NA; J: TRBJ1-2; size: NA; V: TRBV2; length: 13; CDR3: CASKSQVQDGYTF; DNA: TGTGCCAGCAAGTCCCAGGTCCAAGATGGCTACACCTTC
D: TRBD2; J: TRBJ2-5; size: once; V: TRBV7-2; length: 15; CDR3: CASSLLAGGQGTQYF; DNA: TGTGCCAGCAGCTTACTAGCGGGGGGGCAGGGGACCCAGTACTTC
D: NA; J: TRBJ1-5; size: NA; V: TRBV21-1; length: 19; CDR3: CASSKAAGQIWGGNQPQHF; DNA: TGTGCCAGCAGCAAAGCCGCGGGACAGATCTGGGGTGGCAATCAGCCCCAGCATTTT
D: NA; J: TRBJ2-1; size: few; V: TRBV11-3; length: 13; CDR3: CASSLVPGNEQFF; DNA: TGTGCCAGCAGCTTAGTTCCGGGGAATGAGCAGTTCTTC
D: NA; J: TRBJ1-2; size: NA; V: TRBV19; length: 13; CDR3: CASKNQGIGGYTF; DNA: TGTGCCAGTAAGAATCAGGGTATAGGTGGCTACACCTTC
D: TRBD2; J: TRBJ2-5; size: NA; V: TRBV2; length: 12; CDR3: CASRASGETQYF; DNA: TGTGCCAGCAGGGCTAGCGGAGAGACCCAGTACTTC
D: NA; J: TRBJ2-3; size: NA; V: TRBV27; length: 15; CDR3: CASSPPRAFTDTQYF; DNA: TGTGCCAGCAGTCCCCCCAGGGCCTTCACAGATACGCAGTATTTT
D: NA; J: TRBJ2-7; size: NA; V: TRBV6-5; length: 14; CDR3: CASLRDGNSYEQYF; DNA: TGTGCCAGCTTAAGGGACGGTAATTCCTACGAGCAGTACTTC
D: NA; J: TRBJ2-1; size: NA; V: TRBV7-3; length: 15; CDR3: CASSLTGRGGNEQFF; DNA: TGTGCCAGCAGCTTAACTGGCAGGGGGGGAAATGAGCAGTTCTTC
D: NA; J: TRBJ1-5; size: few; V: TRBV30; length: 13; CDR3: CAWSKSGSAVVHF; DNA: TGTGCCTGGAGTAAGTCGGGTTCAGCCGTTGTGCATTTT
D: NA; J: TRBJ1-1; size: NA; V: TRBV10-2; length: 11; CDR3: CASSERSEAFF; DNA: TGCGCCAGCAGTGAACGGTCTGAAGCTTTCTTT
D: NA; J: TRBJ2-1; size: NA; V: TRBV10-3; length: 11; CDR3: CAIGESNEQFF; DNA: TGTGCCATCGGAGAAAGTAATGAGCAGTTCTTC
D: NA; J: TRBJ1-1; size: NA; V: TRBV13; length: 15; CDR3: CASSLGGTPNTEAFF; DNA: TGTGCCAGCAGCTTAGGTGGGACACCAAACACTGAAGCTTTCTTT
D: NA; J: TRBJ1-6; size: NA; V: TRBV19; length: 13; CDR3: CASTSDSYSPLHF; DNA: TGTGCCAGTACCTCGGACAGTTATTCACCCCTCCACTTT
D: NA; J: TRBJ1-4; size: NA; V: TRBV29-1; length: 11; CDR3: CSVREGEKLFF; DNA: TGCAGCGTTCGAGAGGGGGAAAAACTGTTTTTT
D: TRBD1; J: TRBJ2-7; size: NA; V: TRBV6-5; length: 15; CDR3: CASRPPGQALFEQYF; DNA: TGTGCCAGCAGACCTCCGGGACAGGCCCTTTTCGAGCAGTACTTC
D: NA; J: TRBJ1-2; size: NA; V: TRBV19; length: 13; CDR3: CASTPEARIGYTF; DNA: TGTGCCAGTACCCCGGAGGCGAGGATAGGCTACACCTTC
D: TRBD2; J: TRBJ2-1; size: NA; V: TRBV27; length: 14; CDR3: CASSRTSGEYEQFF; DNA: TGTGCCAGCAGCCGGACTAGCGGGGAGTATGAGCAGTTCTTC
D: TRBD1; J: TRBJ2-7; size: NA; V: TRBV28; length: 14; CDR3: CASRPGQGFYEQYF; DNA: TGTGCCAGCAGGCCGGGACAGGGGTTCTACGAGCAGTACTTC
D: TRBD2; J: TRBJ2-7; size: NA; V: TRBV7-8; length: 16; CDR3: CASSPIGTSGSYEQYF; DNA: TGTGCCAGCAGTCCGATAGGGACTAGCGGGAGTTACGAGCAGTACTTC
D: NA; J: TRBJ1-6; size: few; V: TRBV28; length: 11; CDR3: CASSTRSSLHF; DNA: TGTGCCAGCAGTACTCGATCCTCCCTCCACTTT
D: NA; J: TRBJ1-5; size: NA; V: TRBV7-9; length: 17; CDR3: CASSPGGTLYFNQPQHF; DNA: TGTGCCAGCAGCCCTGGGGGGACGCTCTACTTTAATCAGCCCCAGCATTTT
D: TRBD1; J: TRBJ1-2; size: NA; V: TRBV6-1; length: 14; CDR3: CASSRLRDSYGYTF; DNA: TGTGCCAGCAGCCGCCTTAGGGACAGCTATGGCTACACCTTC
D: NA; J: TRBJ1-1; size: NA; V: TRBV7-2; length: 14; CDR3: CASSLTWQDTEAFF; DNA: TGTGCCAGCAGCTTAACCTGGCAGGACACTGAAGCTTTCTTT